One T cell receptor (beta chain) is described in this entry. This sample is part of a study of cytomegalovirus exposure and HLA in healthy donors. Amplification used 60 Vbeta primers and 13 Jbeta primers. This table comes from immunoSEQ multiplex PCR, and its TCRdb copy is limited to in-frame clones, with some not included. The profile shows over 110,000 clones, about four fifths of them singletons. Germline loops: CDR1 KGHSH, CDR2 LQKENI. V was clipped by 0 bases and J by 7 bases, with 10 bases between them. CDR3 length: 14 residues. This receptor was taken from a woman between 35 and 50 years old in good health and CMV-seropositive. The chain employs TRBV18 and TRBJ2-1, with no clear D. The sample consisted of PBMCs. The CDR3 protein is CASSPPSRHNEQFF. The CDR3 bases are TGTGCCAGCTCACCACCGAGCCGCCATAATGAGCAGTTCTTC.